This is a list of T cell receptor beta chains from one sample in a study of regulatory T cells in long-lasting Graves disease. Via MiXCR, TCRdb re-called the multiplex PCR reads, giving one row per CDR3 protein. The data hold around 480,000 distinct CDR3 sequences, with more than 15% observed a single time. The data also belong to a second study, concerning T cells in Graves' hyperthyroidism and ophthalmopathy.

Here the sequenced sample was peripheral blood mononuclear cells (PBMCs), taken at new diagnosis, from a patient treated with antithyroid drugs. The receptor set was obtained from a woman aged 35-65 years with Graves disease. Each CDR3 is given with its conserved first and last residue. The order of the fields is V gene, D gene, J gene, clone size, CDR3 protein, CDR3 DNA. The D gene is left open where the match is weak. Not all rows give a size; the values are once, few, many and, for expanded clones, a class.

v_call: TRBV27
d_call: TRBD1
j_call: TRBJ2-3
clone_size: many
cdr3_aa: CASSFTGGTDTQYF
cdr3_nt: TGTGCCAGCAGTTTTACAGGGGGCACAGATACGCAGTATTTT

v_call: TRBV13
d_call: NA
j_call: TRBJ1-6
clone_size: few
cdr3_aa: CASSFSGSSYNSPLHF
cdr3_nt: TGTGCCAGCAGCTTTTCAGGGAGCTCCTATAATTCACCCCTCCACTTT

v_call: TRBV12-5
d_call: NA
j_call: TRBJ1-6
clone_size: few
cdr3_aa: CASGPGDRTHNSPLHF
cdr3_nt: TGTGCTAGTGGTCCAGGGGACCGGACTCATAATTCACCCCTCCACTTT

v_call: TRBV6-4
d_call: NA
j_call: TRBJ2-3
clone_size: few
cdr3_aa: CASSDLGSTDTQYF
cdr3_nt: TGTGCCAGCAGTGACTTGGGCAGCACAGATACGCAGTATTTT

v_call: TRBV7-8
d_call: TRBD2
j_call: TRBJ2-3
clone_size: many
cdr3_aa: CASSDAGGAFFSTDTQYF
cdr3_nt: TGTGCCAGCAGCGATGCGGGGGGGGCTTTTTTTAGCACAGATACGCAGTATTTT

v_call: TRBV6-5
d_call: NA
j_call: TRBJ1-4
clone_size: NA
cdr3_aa: CASSYSISTREIGGLFF
cdr3_nt: TGTGCCAGCAGTTACTCGATATCCACTAGGGAAATTGGTGGACTGTTTTTT

v_call: TRBV10-3
d_call: NA
j_call: TRBJ2-7
clone_size: few
cdr3_aa: CAISERQRLYEQYF
cdr3_nt: TGTGCCATCAGTGAGAGGCAGCGACTTTACGAGCAGTACTTC

v_call: TRBV29-1
d_call: NA
j_call: TRBJ2-1
clone_size: NA
cdr3_aa: CSLQGGLSYNEQFF
cdr3_nt: TGCAGCCTCCAAGGGGGACTCTCCTACAATGAGCAGTTCTTC

v_call: TRBV15
d_call: NA
j_call: TRBJ1-5
clone_size: NA
cdr3_aa: CATSRGTFSNQPQHF
cdr3_nt: TGTGCCACCAGCAGAGGGACTTTTTCCAATCAGCCCCAGCATTTT

v_call: TRBV19
d_call: TRBD1
j_call: TRBJ1-4
clone_size: NA
cdr3_aa: CASGTAIDEKLFF
cdr3_nt: TGTGCCAGTGGGACAGCCATTGATGAAAAACTGTTTTTT

v_call: TRBV4-1
d_call: NA
j_call: TRBJ2-5
clone_size: NA
cdr3_aa: CASSPRGLDQETQYF
cdr3_nt: TGCGCCAGCAGCCCACGGGGGCTGGATCAAGAGACCCAGTACTTC

v_call: TRBV6-1
d_call: NA
j_call: TRBJ2-5
clone_size: NA
cdr3_aa: CASSQSSGDIWETQYF
cdr3_nt: TGTGCCAGCAGCCAGTCTTCCGGGGACATATGGGAGACCCAGTACTTC

v_call: TRBV4-1
d_call: NA
j_call: TRBJ2-2
clone_size: few
cdr3_aa: CASSQPFSDRNFTGELFF
cdr3_nt: TGCGCCAGCAGCCAACCCTTTTCAGACAGGAACTTCACCGGGGAGCTGTTTTTT

v_call: TRBV7-9
d_call: NA
j_call: TRBJ1-2
clone_size: many
cdr3_aa: CASSLGGGGYTF
cdr3_nt: TGTGCCAGCAGCTTGGGGGGAGGAGGCTACACCTTC

v_call: TRBV19
d_call: NA
j_call: TRBJ2-3
clone_size: many
cdr3_aa: CASSIRVGTDTQYF
cdr3_nt: TGTGCCAGTAGTATCAGGGTCGGCACAGATACGCAGTATTTT